One and the same sample provided the 9 T cell receptor beta chains below, sequenced in a study of CD8 T cells in Susac syndrome (dated by TCRdb to the late 2010s). The library was generated by the immunoSEQ multiplex PCR assay. RNA was extracted using the RNeasy kit, and about 0.45 to 1 ug of the RNA was reverse transcribed with random hexamers. Using fastp trimming at Q25 and MiXCR clonotype assembly, TCRdb reanalyzed the public sequencing data and kept in-frame beta chains. Duplicate CDR3 protein sequences are folded into a single record with the most common DNA and genes. This sample gives under 550,000 distinct CDR3 sequences in total; more than 80% of them show up just once. Of the sample, about 0.1% falls within the top ten clones. The sample consisted of CD8+ T cells from PBMCs. The source is a human donor with multiple sclerosis.

This clonotype occurred once. CDR3 sequence reads: CASSFGTGWQETQYF. The CDR3 DNA reads as TGTGCCAGCAGCTTTGGGACAGGGTGGCAAGAGACCCAGTACTTC. The rearrangement uses TRBV7-6 and TRBJ2-5; 9 positions match TRBD1. The ends lost 3 bases at V and 2 bases at J; junction bases unmatched: 4. From germline, CDR1 is SGHVS and CDR2 FNYEAQ. This CDR3 has 15 amino acids. Combining the CDR3 with reference TRBV7-6 and TRBJ2-5 gives the whole variable domain GAGVSQSPRYKVTKRGQDVALRCDPISGHVSLYWYRQALGQGPEFLTYFNYEAQQDKSGLPNDRFSAERPEGSISTLTIQRTEQRDSAMYRCASSFGTGWQETQYFGPGTRLLVL.

The J gene is TRBJ2-7, the V gene TRBV5-1; D uncertain. CDR3 size: 12 residues. Germline CDR1 and CDR2: SGHRS and YFSETQ. Between the trimmed V and J ends, which lost 1 base and 3 bases, there was a span of 5 bases. For the CDR3, the DNA is TGCGCCAGCAGCTTGCAGAGCTACGAGCAGTACTTC. Translating it yields CASSLQSYEQYF.

A remark on this clonotype: This could be a read error, since a much larger clone is one nucleotide away. V usage is TRBV7-3 and J usage is TRBJ2-7; 11 bases are a match to TRBD2. The V gene end was trimmed by 2 bases and the J gene end by 5 bases; junction bases not matched to a gene: 5. Germline CDR1 and CDR2: SGHTA and FQGTGA. This CDR3 spans 15 amino acids. The CDR3 loop is CASSLGGLAAHEQYF. The DNA of the CDR3 is TGTGCCAGCAGCTTAGGGGGACTAGCGGCCCACGAGCAGTACTTC.

This chain connects TRBV10-3 to TRBJ1-6, with 7 bases fitting TRBD1. CDR1 ENHRY and CDR2 SYGVKD come from the germline V gene. V was clipped by 0 bases and J by 9 bases; unmatched bases: 2. The CDR3 is 14 amino acids. This chain's CDR3 is CAISESEGASPLHF. CDR3 bases: TGTGCCATCAGTGAGTCGGAGGGGGCTTCACCCCTCCACTTT.

This chain connects TRBV12-3 or TRBV12-4 to TRBJ2-3; D remains unclear. The CDR3 sequence is 13 residues long. Trimming removed 8 bases at V and 2 bases at J, with 11 bases between. CDR3 in DNA: TGTGCCAGCGCCGAGTACCACACAGATACGCAGTATTTT. It encodes CASAEYHTDTQYF.

The gene calls are TRBV29-1 and TRBJ2-3; D call uncertain. Trimming took 7 bases from V and 4 from J, leaving 12 bases between them. CDR3 length equals 12 residues. From germline, CDR1 is SQVTM and CDR2 ANQGSEA. The CDR3 loop is CSADILADTQYF. The DNA of the CDR3 is TGCAGCGCAGACATCTTAGCAGATACGCAGTATTTT.

The genes are TRBV27 and TRBJ2-1; 8 positions match TRBD2. V was clipped by 5 bases and J by 4 bases; unmatched bases: 4. Looked up from germline, CDR1 is MNHEY and CDR2 is SMNVEV (reference sequence). There are 14 residues in the CDR3. CDR3 sequence reads: CASSAGLVYNEQFF. In DNA, the CDR3 is TGTGCCAGCAGTGCGGGACTAGTATACAATGAGCAGTTCTTC.

The rearrangement links TRBV7-6 to TRBJ2-7; possibly TRBD1 or TRBD2 for D (5 bases each). V was cut by 1 base and J by 0 bases, with 10 bases left in between. CDR1 is SGHVS, CDR2 FNYEAQ, per germline. The CDR3 is 15 residues long. This chain's CDR3 is CASSLGSGTSYEQYF. The CDR3 region has the DNA TGTGCCAGCAGCTTAGGGTCAGGGACCTCCTACGAGCAGTACTTC.

The chain joins TRBV19 to TRBJ2-2; D not resolved. In germline, CDR1 is LNHDA, CDR2 SQIVND (reference sequence). V dropped 5 bases and J dropped 0 bases, with 7 bases sitting between them. The CDR3 runs to 14 residues. The CDR3 DNA reads as TGTGCCAGTAGTGCTATTACGAACACCGGGGAGCTGTTTTTT. Translating it yields CASSAITNTGELFF.